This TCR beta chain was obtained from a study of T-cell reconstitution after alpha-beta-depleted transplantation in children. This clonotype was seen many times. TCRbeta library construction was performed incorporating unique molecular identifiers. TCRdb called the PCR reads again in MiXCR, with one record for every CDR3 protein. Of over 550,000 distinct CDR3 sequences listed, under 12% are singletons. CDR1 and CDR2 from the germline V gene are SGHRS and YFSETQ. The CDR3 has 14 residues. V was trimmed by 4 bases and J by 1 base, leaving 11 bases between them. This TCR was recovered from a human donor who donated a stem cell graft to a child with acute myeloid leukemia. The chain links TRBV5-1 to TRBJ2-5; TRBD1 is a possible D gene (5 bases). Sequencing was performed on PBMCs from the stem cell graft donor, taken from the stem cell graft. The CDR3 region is CASSIGALQETQYF. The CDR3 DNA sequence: TGCGCCAGCAGCATTGGGGCACTCCAAGAGACCCAGTACTTC.